This TCR beta chain was identified in a study of T-cell reconstitution after alpha-beta-depleted transplantation in children. General observations from the study: Several hundred rapidly expanded clones from non-depleted graft cells reportedly supplied alpha-beta T cells about two months post-transplant.

About this clonotype: The antigen is unknown.

From germline, CDR1 is SEHNR and CDR2 FQNEAQ (reference sequence). After removal of 6 bases from V and 5 bases from J, the junction contained 6 bases not matched to a gene. The CDR3 is 13 amino acids. Construction of the TCRbeta library involved unique molecular identifiers. MiXCR, applied by TCRdb to the PCR reads, yields one record per CDR3 protein. This sample has about 580,000 distinct CDR3 sequences, with under 30% found just once. The chain joins TRBV7-9 to TRBJ2-7; 8 bases match TRBD1. The TCR was taken from a boy in the first two years of life who had a stem cell transplant for acute myeloid leukemia, so the T cells may come from the graft donor. The sequenced sample was PBMCs, mostly from graft donor cells, obtained 360 days after TCRalphabeta/CD19-depleted stem cell transplant. The CDR3 here is CASSNPGGHEQYF. In DNA, the CDR3 is TGTGCCAGCAGTAACCCAGGGGGCCACGAGCAGTACTTC.